The sequence of this T cell receptor beta chain was determined in a study of shared clonotypes between healthy human individuals. The study's findings and limits: A generally larger estimated richness was seen in naive subsets than in memory subsets. Blood alone was sampled, and tissue repertoires likely differ.

TCRdb's table, derived via immunoSEQ multiplex PCR, lists solely in-frame clones and lacks some. The sample has a few hundred thousand clones; approximately 97% are singletons. Note on this clone: What it recognizes is unknown.

The CDR3 loop spans 13 amino acids. The V gene end was trimmed by 2 bases and the J gene end by 9 bases; junction bases not matched to a gene: 4. The germline V gene has CDR1 SGHVS and CDR2 FNYEAQ. This receptor was obtained from a woman aged 25 to 45 in good health. The sequencing input was naive CD4+ T cells sorted from blood. Subset in this sample: CD45RA+ positively selected. V and J are TRBV7-6 and TRBJ2-5; TRBD2 aligns across 9 bases. CDR3 sequence reads: CASSLNEREAQYF. The CDR3 DNA reads TGTGCCAGCAGCTTAAACGAGCGGGAGGCCCAGTACTTC.